The entry below gives a single T cell receptor beta chain sequence along with its context. Its antigen is currently not known. At one end the junction does not follow the germline gene, possibly because of a read error. The TCR beta CDR3 regions were amplified from the RNA transcripts. A first-round RT-PCR of the TCR CDR3 used the HTBI primer set with the Qiagen OneStep RT-PCR kit. Libraries were constructed in a second round of multiplex PCR, after which size selection and purification were carried out. The libraries were sequenced on an Illumina HiSeq2000 using paired-end 100 bp reads. Processing in the source paper ran as follows. SOAPnuke was used to process the raw data, with reads discarded if the reads contained adapters or uncalled bases, had a mean Phred below 15, or lacked an exact constant-primer or identifier match. High-quality paired reads were merged using COPE v1.2.5, and each unique nucleotide sequence was defined as a clonotype. MiTCR v1.1 was used to align the clonotypes against IMGT TRBV, TRBD and TRBJ reference segments. Analysis was restricted to V-J combinations with a frequency above 0.0001, which covered 99% to 99.2% of repertoires. A TCS score was defined as the ratio of F50 (clonal expansion) to E x V (chaos), with BLOSUM62-based TCRdist applied between CDR3 peptides within each V-J. Welch's t-statistics and random forest reduced fewer than 550 V-J features to about 12, which were used in a naive Bayes classifier (R e1071). TCRdb cleaned the public reads at Q25 with fastp, built clones with MiXCR and kept in-frame beta chains. Rows with one shared CDR3 protein collapse into an entry with the most common genes and DNA. These V and J calls originate from TCRdb's pipeline instead of the authors' own analysis. The sample profile shows about 480,000 distinct CDR3 sequences; about 15% of them were found once. The top ten hold 15% to 20% of the sample.

CDR1 and CDR2 are drawn from the germline V gene: SGDLS, YYNGEE. CDR3 length: 14 amino acids, cysteine to phenylalanine. Only the CDR3 region is kept as DNA, spanning 42 bases read in frame from base 1. The sample is drawn from a study of T cells in Graves' hyperthyroidism and ophthalmopathy (dated by TCRdb to about 2019). Turning to the overall study: Peripheral blood was collected at initial diagnosis, before any treatment. Whether ophthalmopathy could be predicted prospectively was tested in an independent validation cohort made up of roughly 20 hyperthyroidism patients plus 17 patients who later progressed to ophthalmopathy. The approximately 90 discovery patients were divided at random into training and test sets in a 7:3 ratio. TCR V-J signatures able to tell the groups apart were searched for in a discovery cohort of about a hundred patients, of whom about 40 had Graves' ophthalmopathy and 55 to 60 had stable Graves' hyperthyroidism. The study also compared thyroid tissue and blood T-cell repertoires from more than five Graves' hyperthyroidism patients. Following sampling, methimazole starting at 30 mg daily was given to hyperthyroidism patients, and high-dose intravenous methylprednisolone was given to ophthalmopathy patients. The paper reports TCR Vbeta CDR3 sequencing of over 120 peripheral blood samples: approximately 41 ophthalmopathy, 70 to 85 hyperthyroidism and approximately 17 progressor patients.

Graves' hyperthyroidism was defined as stable when no progression to ophthalmopathy occurred over 18 months of follow-up. Hyperthyroidism patients were aged 18 to 65 years and newly diagnosed, with disease duration of less than 2 months. Patients with uncontrolled infections, other autoimmune diseases, pregnancy or lactation were excluded. Diagnoses were established on the basis of clinical symptoms, serum thyroxine and TRAb, thyroid ultrasound, and orbital computed tomography. Ficoll-Paque density gradient centrifugation was used to isolate PBMCs from around 10 ml of fresh peripheral blood. Total RNA was extracted using Trizol reagent, and RNA quality was assessed on an Agilent 2100 Bioanalyzer. What the work shows at the level of the full study, not this receptor alone: In cross-validation, a model built on a 13 V-J signature told ophthalmopathy apart from stable hyperthyroidism with approximately 90% sensitivity and 81% to 82% specificity, and in testing the same model reached 80%/75%. Sample size was not statistically predetermined, and investigators were not blinded to group allocation. In validation, progression to ophthalmopathy was predicted by the model with more than 65% sensitivity and roughly 76% specificity, a median of approximately 6.5 months before onset. Most expanded thyroid clonotypes (frequency above 0.001) were also found in blood, which suggests that blood repertoires may mirror thyroid immune responses.

This receptor was identified in a woman younger than 30 with Graves' hyperthyroidism. Sequenced material: blood. The V and J genes are TRBV9 and TRBJ2-3; 5 matching bases give a weak D call of TRBD1. The DNA sequence follows: TGTGCCAGCAGCGCTTTGGACCCCACAGGTACGCAGTATTTT. Its translation is CASSALDPTGTQYF.